The source of this T cell receptor (beta chain) is a study of identifying expanded T cells in peripheral blood (dated by TCRdb to about 2019). A note on the overall study: Technical replicates were generated by sequencing separate aliquots of the same genomic DNA pool, with four replicates compared pairwise. Beyond this particular receptor, the publication reports: In all healthy donors, the variance in clone template counts between samples taken roughly 14 days apart rose significantly as total template count increased. It was expected by the authors that biological variance in healthy repertoires might increase further over much longer intervals, such as months to years. About 1.1 differentially abundant clones were flagged by the binomial model between technical replicates, whereas about 15 and 19 were flagged over around two weeks and four weeks, respectively. Across all healthy-donor time intervals, the beta-binomial model significantly cut both the number of clones called differentially abundant and the false-positive rate.

Taken from cysteine to phenylalanine, the CDR3 has 15 residues. Only the CDR3 DNA is retained, 45 bases long and in frame from the first base. Trimming leaves V shorter by 3 bases and J shorter by 3 bases, with the junction holding 7 bases beyond the gene matches. CDR1 and CDR2, per the germline V gene, are ENHRY and SYGVKD. This clone has only one observation. Its antigen has not been determined. It has no much larger one-base neighbor in the sample; base qualities were not kept. During the collection period, no immune events, such as infections, were documented for the healthy donors. To calibrate time-dependent variance in a beta-binomial model of T-cell clone differential abundance, blood repertoires from healthy donors were used as a training cohort. The training cohort was composed of around ten healthy donors, 3 female and 7 male. An age range of about 29 to 65 years, with an average of about 45 years, was recorded for the donors. Whole blood from each healthy donor was obtained from a commercial supplier and was collected at three time points around 15 days apart. Genomic DNA was extracted from unsorted whole blood for immunosequencing.

TCRbeta CDR3 regions were profiled with the immunoSEQ Assay using bias-controlled multiplex PCR amplification of genomic DNA. Processing in the source paper ran as follows. To quantify the absolute abundance of each unique TCRbeta CDR3 region, the sequences were collapsed and filtered. Differential abundance was tested with a binomial (Fisher-equivalent) model and with a beta-binomial model adding time-dependent variance fitted from healthy donors. Clones with fewer than 5 combined templates were removed, and differential abundance was called for clones with a Benjamini-Hochberg FDR below 0.01. Beta-binomial variance was modeled as a function of total template count across the two samples using the form v = (b*log(k)+a)^2. TCRdb stores this immuneACCESS table with in-frame sequences only. Part of the clones is absent; in the studies checked, under half of the shortfall reflects unresolved V genes, and no reason is known for the rest. V, J and clone size are those of that table, while D and trimming were read from the DNA. Present in this sample are 100,000 to 150,000 clones, approximately 80% of which were seen just once. The top ten clones comprise more than 2.5% of the sample.

The material sequenced was blood. Recombination linked TRBV10-3 to TRBJ1-1, and 7 bases in between align with TRBD1. This clonotype was obtained from a person aged 18 to 69 in good health. Here is the DNA: TGTGCCATCAGTGAAAGGGGGCCGAGTTACACTGAAGCTTTCTTT. This encodes CAISERGPSYTEAFF.